A selection of T cell receptor beta chains follows, all from one sample in a study of T cells after posttransplantation cyclophosphamide. Some clones are missing from TCRdb's copy, which holds only in-frame ones; the method was immunoSEQ multiplex PCR. The top ten clones hold roughly 15% of a sample with about 10,000 clones, 80% to 85% of them seen once. The starting material was PBMCs, obtained approximately 2,000 days after a stem cell transplant with posttransplant cyclophosphamide. The source of these receptors is a female patient aged 40-50 years who received an allogeneic stem cell transplant from a related donor, was CMV-positive, and had no GVHD. Some T cells may be provided by the graft donor. The CDR3 runs from the conserved cysteine through the conserved F or W. Each record gives: clone size, V gene, J gene, D gene, CDR3 protein, CDR3 DNA. A D gene is named only where the DNA matches it firmly. A row's size may be missing; if present it is once, few, many or a size class.

once,TRBV29-1,TRBJ1-1,TRBD1,CSVRTGLNTEAFF,TGCAGCGTGCGGACAGGACTGAACACTGAAGCTTTCTTT
.,TRBV4-3,TRBJ2-1,.,CASRPNAPGSYNEQFF,TGCGCCAGCAGGCCCAATGCCCCCGGCTCCTACAATGAGCAGTTCTTC
.,TRBV1,TRBJ2-5,.,CTSSQSQGTEEETQYF,TGCACCAGCAGCCAGTCACAAGGGACAGAAGAAGAGACCCAGTACTTC
few,TRBV16,TRBJ2-3,.,CASSQSGRGTQYF,TGTGCCAGCAGCCAATCGGGGAGAGGTACGCAGTATTTT
.,TRBV14,TRBJ1-1,TRBD1,CASSHRTGVTEAFF,TGTGCCAGCAGCCACAGGACAGGGGTCACTGAAGCTTTCTTT
.,TRBV14,TRBJ2-3,TRBD2,CASSLAGGTDTQYF,TGTGCCAGCAGCCTAGCGGGGGGCACAGATACGCAGTATTTT
.,TRBV12-5,TRBJ2-7,TRBD2,CASGLAGGNSYEQYF,TGTGCTAGTGGTTTGGCGGGGGGAAACTCCTACGAGCAGTACTTC
.,TRBV19,TRBJ1-4,.,CASTGTRNEKLFF,TGTGCCAGTACCGGGACACGAAATGAAAAACTGTTTTTT
.,TRBV2,TRBJ2-3,.,CASKGRAVTDTQYF,TGTGCCAGCAAAGGGCGAGCGGTCACAGATACGCAGTATTTT
.,TRBV19,TRBJ1-1,.,CASSMGHRNTEAFF,TGTGCCAGTAGTATGGGACACAGGAACACTGAAGCTTTCTTT
.,TRBV27,TRBJ2-7,TRBD1,CASSLYGTGSNEQYF,TGTGCCAGCAGTTTATATGGGACAGGGAGCAACGAGCAGTACTTC
.,TRBV7-8,TRBJ1-4,TRBD1,CASRHRGGYEKLFF,TGTGCCAGCAGACATCGAGGGGGCTACGAAAAACTGTTTTTT
.,TRBV5-6,TRBJ2-1,TRBD2,CASSPELAGGHNEQFF,TGTGCCAGCAGCCCTGAACTAGCGGGGGGCCACAATGAGCAGTTCTTC
few,TRBV18,TRBJ1-2,TRBD1,CASSLQQGAEGYTF,TGTGCCAGCTCACTGCAACAGGGGGCGGAGGGCTACACCTTC
.,TRBV13,TRBJ2-1,.,CASSFRSSEQFF,TGTGCCAGCAGCTTCCGGAGTAGTGAGCAGTTCTTC
.,TRBV11-3,TRBJ1-1,.,CASSANGHINTEAFF,TGTGCCAGCAGCGCGAACGGACATATAAACACTGAAGCTTTCTTT
.,TRBV5-1,TRBJ2-5,.,CASSTVGGAQETQYF,TGCGCCAGCAGCACCGTCGGAGGGGCCCAAGAGACCCAGTACTTC
.,TRBV19,TRBJ2-5,.,CASSVITGLGETQYF,TGTGCCAGTAGTGTTATAACAGGGTTAGGAGAGACCCAGTACTTC
.,TRBV5-6,TRBJ1-4,TRBD1,CASSLSPGQGMGNEKLFF,TGTGCCAGCAGCTTGTCCCCGGGACAGGGCATGGGTAATGAAAAACTGTTTTTT
.,TRBV4-1,TRBJ2-3,.,CASSLRTDSTDTQYF,TGCGCCAGCAGCCTAAGGACAGATAGCACAGATACGCAGTATTTT
.,TRBV7-6,TRBJ1-6,.,CASSLRAGWDSPLHF,TGTGCCAGCAGCTTAAGGGCAGGGTGGGATTCACCCCTCCACTTT
.,TRBV28,TRBJ2-5,TRBD2,CASSLGGGETQYF,TGTGCCAGCAGTTTAGGCGGGGGGGAGACCCAGTACTTC
.,TRBV28,TRBJ1-2,TRBD1,CASTRTGLYGYTF,TGTGCCAGCACCCGGACAGGGCTCTATGGCTACACCTTC
.,TRBV11-2,TRBJ2-7,TRBD2,CASSFLAGGPLEQYF,TGTGCCAGCAGCTTCTTAGCGGGGGGGCCTCTCGAGCAGTACTTC
.,TRBV12-5,TRBJ2-4,TRBD1,CASAKGQIKNIQYF,TGTGCTAGTGCCAAGGGACAGATTAAAAACATTCAGTACTTC
.,TRBV1,TRBJ2-7,.,CTSSHYPSGQSSYEQYF,TGCACCAGCAGCCACTACCCTAGCGGACAAAGCTCCTACGAGCAGTACTTC
.,TRBV9,TRBJ2-1,.,CASSVGWVTNNEQFF,TGTGCCAGCAGCGTAGGATGGGTGACTAACAATGAGCAGTTCTTC
once,TRBV6-4,TRBJ2-2,TRBD2,CASSDERGHTGELFF,TGTGCCAGCAGTGACGAGCGGGGGCACACCGGGGAGCTGTTTTTT
.,TRBV18,TRBJ2-3,.,CASSPAPGGDPTDTQYF,TGTGCCAGCTCACCAGCCCCGGGCGGGGACCCCACAGATACGCAGTATTTT
once,TRBV7-4,TRBJ1-6,.,CASNTGQKYSPLHF,TGTGCCAGCAACACCGGACAGAAGTATTCACCCCTCCACTTT
.,TRBV28,TRBJ2-6,.,CASSPRWGVSSGANVLTF,TGTGCCAGCAGCCCACGGTGGGGGGTAAGCTCTGGGGCCAACGTCCTGACTTTC
.,TRBV7-3,TRBJ2-3,.,CASSPTGSFTDTQYF,TGTGCCAGCAGCCCCACGGGGAGTTTCACAGATACGCAGTATTTT
.,TRBV7-6,TRBJ1-5,TRBD1,CASSLGAGGSQPQHF,TGTGCCAGCAGCTTAGGGGCAGGGGGAAGTCAGCCCCAGCATTTT
.,TRBV7-8,TRBJ2-5,TRBD2,CASSHSRLASVETQYF,TGTGCCAGCAGCCACTCGAGACTAGCTTCGGTGGAGACCCAGTACTTC
.,TRBV5-4,TRBJ2-5,.,CASSPSSGETQYF,TGTGCCAGCAGCCCCTCGAGCGGGGAGACCCAGTACTTC
.,TRBV13,TRBJ2-7,TRBD2,CASSPEYGGGINEQYF,TGTGCCAGCAGCCCGGAGTATGGCGGGGGTATAAACGAGCAGTACTTC
.,TRBV5-4,TRBJ2-3,TRBD1,CASSFGQGAADTQYF,TGTGCCAGCAGCTTCGGACAGGGGGCGGCGGATACGCAGTATTTT
.,TRBV5-6,TRBJ1-6,TRBD1,CASSSPRTGRNSPLHF,TGTGCCAGCAGCTCTCCCCGGACAGGGAGGAATTCACCCCTCCACTTT
.,TRBV10-3,TRBJ2-1,TRBD2,CAISERRAGGHYNEQFF,TGTGCCATCAGTGAGAGGAGAGCGGGGGGGCATTACAATGAGCAGTTCTTC
once,TRBV7-9,TRBJ2-7,TRBD1,CASSFRDRGHEQYF,TGTGCCAGCAGCTTCCGGGACAGGGGACACGAGCAGTACTTC
.,TRBV4-1,TRBJ1-6,TRBD1,CASSYYPDRVNSPLHF,TGCGCCAGCAGCTACTACCCGGACAGGGTCAATTCACCCCTCCACTTT
.,TRBV10-3,TRBJ1-2,TRBD1,CAISEPGQSNYGYTF,TGTGCCATCAGTGAACCGGGACAGTCTAACTATGGCTACACCTTC
once,TRBV19,TRBJ2-1,TRBD2,CASRGTSGGYNEQFF,TGTGCCAGTAGGGGGACTAGCGGGGGATACAATGAGCAGTTCTTC
once,TRBV5-1,TRBJ2-5,.,CASSFSGRGSQETQYF,TGCGCCAGCAGCTTTAGTGGGCGGGGCTCCCAAGAGACCCAGTACTTC